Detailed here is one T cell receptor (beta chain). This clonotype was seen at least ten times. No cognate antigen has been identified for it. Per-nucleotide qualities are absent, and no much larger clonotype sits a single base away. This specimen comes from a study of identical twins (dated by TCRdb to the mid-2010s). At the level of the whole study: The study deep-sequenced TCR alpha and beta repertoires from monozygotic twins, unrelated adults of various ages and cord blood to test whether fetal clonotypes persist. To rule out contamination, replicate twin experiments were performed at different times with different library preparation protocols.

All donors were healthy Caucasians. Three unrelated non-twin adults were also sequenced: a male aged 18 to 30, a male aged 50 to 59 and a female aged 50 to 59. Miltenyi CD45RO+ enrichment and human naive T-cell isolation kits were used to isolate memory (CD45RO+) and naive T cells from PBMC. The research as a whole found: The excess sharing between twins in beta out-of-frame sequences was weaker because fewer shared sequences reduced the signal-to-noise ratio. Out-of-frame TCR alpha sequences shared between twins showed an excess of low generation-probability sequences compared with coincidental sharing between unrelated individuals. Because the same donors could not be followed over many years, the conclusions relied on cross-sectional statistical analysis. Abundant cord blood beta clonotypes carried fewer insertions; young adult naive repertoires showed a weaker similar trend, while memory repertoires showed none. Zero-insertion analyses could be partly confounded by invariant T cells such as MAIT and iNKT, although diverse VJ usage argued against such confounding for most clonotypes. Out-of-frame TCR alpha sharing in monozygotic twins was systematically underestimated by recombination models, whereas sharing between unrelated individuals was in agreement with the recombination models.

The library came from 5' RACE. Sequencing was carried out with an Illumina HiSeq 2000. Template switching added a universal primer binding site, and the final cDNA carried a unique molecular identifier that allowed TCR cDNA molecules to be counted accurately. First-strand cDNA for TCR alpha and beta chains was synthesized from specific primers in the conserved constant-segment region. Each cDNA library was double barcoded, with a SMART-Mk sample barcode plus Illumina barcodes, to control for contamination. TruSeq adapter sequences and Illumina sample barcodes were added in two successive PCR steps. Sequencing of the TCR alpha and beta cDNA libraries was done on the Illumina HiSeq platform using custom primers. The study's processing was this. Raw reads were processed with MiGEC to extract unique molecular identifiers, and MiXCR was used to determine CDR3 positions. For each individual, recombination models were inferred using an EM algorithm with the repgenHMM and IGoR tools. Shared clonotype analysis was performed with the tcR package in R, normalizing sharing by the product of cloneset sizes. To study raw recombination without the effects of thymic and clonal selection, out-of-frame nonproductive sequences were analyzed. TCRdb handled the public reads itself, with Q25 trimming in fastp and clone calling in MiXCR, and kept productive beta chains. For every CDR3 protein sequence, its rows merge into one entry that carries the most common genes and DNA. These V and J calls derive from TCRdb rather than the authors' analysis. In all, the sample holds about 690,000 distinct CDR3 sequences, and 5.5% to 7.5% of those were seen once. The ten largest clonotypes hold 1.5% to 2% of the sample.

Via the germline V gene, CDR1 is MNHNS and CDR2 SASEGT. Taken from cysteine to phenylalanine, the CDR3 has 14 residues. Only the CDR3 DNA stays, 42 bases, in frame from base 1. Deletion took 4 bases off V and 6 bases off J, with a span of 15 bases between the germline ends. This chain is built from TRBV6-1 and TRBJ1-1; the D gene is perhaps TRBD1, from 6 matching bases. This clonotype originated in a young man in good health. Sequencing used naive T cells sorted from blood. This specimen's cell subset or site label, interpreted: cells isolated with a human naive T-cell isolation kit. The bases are TGTGCCAGCAGTGTGACCGGGACACCTTCTGAAGCTTTCTTT. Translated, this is CASSVTGTPSEAFF.